This TCR beta chain was sequenced during a study of CD8 T cells in ankylosing spondylitis. The V end lost 1 base, the J end lost 5 bases, and 11 bases lay between the germline ends. Germline V gives CDR1 SGHAT, CDR2 FQNNGV. The CDR3 extends over 15 amino acids. TCRdb called the 5' RACE reads again in MiXCR, with one record for every CDR3 protein. The sample holds around 120,000 distinct CDR3 sequences, roughly 13% seen once. In its sample, this clonotype was seen a few times. The chain joins TRBV11-2 to TRBJ2-2, with D tentatively TRBD2 (5 bases). This clonotype was obtained from a female donor with ankylosing spondylitis or in good health (not recorded which). The specimen was blood, either unsorted or a sorted T cell fraction (not recorded which). The CDR3 protein is CASSLGASKTGELFF. DNA for the CDR3: TGTGCCAGCAGCTTAGGTGCTAGCAAGACCGGGGAGCTGTTTTTT.